The rows below give T cell receptor beta chains drawn from one sample of a study of control samples from healthy donors and cancer patients. Assay: immunoSEQ multiplex PCR; the TCRdb copy retains only in-frame clones and omits some. The sample consists of 100,000 to 150,000 clones, roughly 86% of them appearing once. The material sequenced was PBMCs. These receptors all stem from a man between 50 and 59 years old with head and neck cancer. Each CDR3 is given with its conserved first and last residue. D genes are given only for firm matches. Only part of the rows carry a size: once, few, many, or a class if the clone is expanded.

D gene,clone size,V gene,J gene,CDR3 DNA,CDR3 protein
NA,few,TRBV30,TRBJ1-2,TGTGCCTGGAGTGTCGGGGGCGCCTATGGCTACACCTTC,CAWSVGGAYGYTF
NA,once,TRBV19,TRBJ2-7,TGTGCCAGTAGTACCCGACAGGCCTACGAGCAGTACTTC,CASSTRQAYEQYF
NA,once,TRBV28,TRBJ1-1,TGTGCCAGCAGTTCCTCAGGGGCGGCACGATCAGCTTTCTTT,CASSSSGAARSAFF
NA,NA,TRBV3-1/TRBV3-2,TRBJ2-7,TGTGCCAGCAGCCAACATCGCACCTACGAGCAGTACTTC,CASSQHRTYEQYF
TRBD2,few,TRBV15,TRBJ2-3,TGTGCCACCAGCAGAACCAGCGGGAGAGTGGCAGATACGCAGTATTTT,CATSRTSGRVADTQYF
NA,NA,TRBV6-5,TRBJ1-1,TGTGCCAGCAGCCGTGTCTGGACCACTGAAGCTTTCTTT,CASSRVWTTEAFF
NA,NA,TRBV7-9,TRBJ2-5,TGTGCCAGCAGTTACAGGGTGGAGACCCAGTACTTC,CASSYRVETQYF
NA,NA,TRBV28,TRBJ2-7,TGTGCCACCGAGAGGAGCTCCTACGAGCAGTACTTC,CATERSSYEQYF
NA,NA,TRBV7-2,TRBJ2-6,TGTGCCAGCAGCTTAATGGGGCAGGGGGCCAACGTCCTGACTTTC,CASSLMGQGANVLTF
TRBD1,NA,TRBV18,TRBJ2-1,TGTGCCAGCTCACCCTCGGGACAGGTCAGTGAGCAGTTCTTC,CASSPSGQVSEQFF
NA,NA,TRBV2,TRBJ2-2,TGTGCGTCCCAATCCGGGGCCGGCGGGGAGCTGTTTTTT,CASQSGAGGELFF
NA,NA,TRBV7-9,TRBJ2-7,TGTGCCAGCAGCTTAATGGGAACTCAGGGTCTGTACGAGCAGTACTTC,CASSLMGTQGLYEQYF
TRBD2,NA,TRBV7-7,TRBJ2-2,TGTGCTAGCAGCTTAGTTCGCGGGAGGGCCAATCCCGGGGAGCTGTTTTTT,CASSLVRGRANPGELFF
NA,NA,TRBV15,TRBJ2-1,TGTGCCACCAGTAGTGATTACTCCTACAATGAGCAGTTCTTC,CATSSDYSYNEQFF
NA,once,TRBV6-2/TRBV6-3,TRBJ2-5,TGTGCCAGCAGTTACTCAGGGGGTGTAGAGACCCAGTACTTC,CASSYSGGVETQYF
NA,NA,TRBV6-5,TRBJ2-1,TGTGCCAGCAGTTACTCGACCAGCCTCTCCTACAATGAGCAGTTCTTC,CASSYSTSLSYNEQFF
NA,NA,TRBV7-2,TRBJ1-1,TGTGCCAGCAGCTTAGGTATCACTGAAGCTTTCTTT,CASSLGITEAFF
TRBD1,NA,TRBV19,TRBJ2-7,TGTGCCAGTAGTATTGGGACAGGGAACTCCTACGAGCAGTACTTC,CASSIGTGNSYEQYF
NA,NA,TRBV11-2,TRBJ2-7,TGTGCCAGCAGCAACAAACCTAGTAGCTACGAGCAGTACTTC,CASSNKPSSYEQYF
NA,once,TRBV4-1,TRBJ1-4,TGCGCCAGCAGCCAAGATAGGACGAGGTGGGGTAATGAAAAACTGTTTTTT,CASSQDRTRWGNEKLFF
NA,NA,TRBV29-1,TRBJ2-7,TGCAGCGTTGCCAGGACGGCTTTCCCCCCCTTCGAGCAGTACTTC,CSVARTAFPPFEQYF
NA,once,TRBV9,TRBJ2-3,TGTGCCAGCAGCGTCGGGTTTGGCGGGATCGCAGATACGCAGTATTTT,CASSVGFGGIADTQYF
NA,NA,TRBV24-1,TRBJ2-1,TGTGCCACCAGTGACGGATTCTACAATGAGCAGTTCTTC,CATSDGFYNEQFF
NA,NA,TRBV24-1,TRBJ2-2,TGTGCCACCAGTGATGCCGACAGGTTGAACACCGGGGAGCTGTTTTTT,CATSDADRLNTGELFF
NA,NA,TRBV19,TRBJ2-5,TGTGCCAGTAGTGTTAGAAGTTCGGAGACCCAGTACTTC,CASSVRSSETQYF
NA,NA,TRBV5-1,TRBJ2-7,TGCGCCAGCAGCTTACACAACACTCGGTCCTACGAGCAGTACTTC,CASSLHNTRSYEQYF
NA,NA,TRBV7-3,TRBJ2-2,TGTGCCAGCAGCCCCGGGGGTTCCGGGGAGCTGTTTTTT,CASSPGGSGELFF
TRBD1,NA,TRBV10-3,TRBJ1-1,TGTGCCATCAGGACAGGGGCTAGCACTGAAGCTTTCTTT,CAIRTGASTEAFF